This T cell receptor beta chain was captured by sequencing in a study of control samples from healthy donors and cancer patients. Measured with immunoSEQ multiplex PCR; TCRdb has only the in-frame clones, and not every one. This table holds some 130,000 clones, around 88% found once. V shed 4 bases and J 4 bases; nucleotides not matched to a gene: 9. This CDR3 has 15 amino acids. The V gene's germline CDR1 is LNHDA and CDR2 SQIVND (reference sequence). The receptor's source is a man between 35 and 55 years old in good health. V and J are TRBV19 and TRBJ1-2, with 7 bases matching TRBD1. The specimen sequenced was blood. The CDR3, as DNA: TGTGCCAGTAGTAGGGACAGCCGAACTTCCTATGGCTACACCTTC. Encoded protein: CASSRDSRTSYGYTF.